This TCR beta chain was obtained from a study of blood T cell repertoires in COVID-19. For the study at large: The study drew acute and convalescent COVID-19 samples from the United States, Italy and Spain. PBMCs, B-cell-depleted T cells, or T cells were the source of the cDNA or gDNA that made up the material.

Original processing notes: Quantification of nucleated cells was approximated via reference gene primer amplification. Only in-frame clones appear in the TCRdb table, and some are missing; sequencing was by immunoSEQ multiplex PCR. That table supplies the V and J calls and clone size; D and trimming were determined from the DNA. This table has under 250,000 clones, less than 90% appearing once. Input material: peripheral blood. The TCR sequence derives from a woman between 55 and 75 years old who had recovered from COVID-19.

The CDR3 coding sequence is TGTGCCTGGGAGAGGACAGGCGACACCGGGGAGCTGTTTTTT. Encoded protein: CAWERTGDTGELFF. The chain uses TRBV30 and TRBJ2-2; 7 nucleotides agree with TRBD1. Trimming cost V 5 bases and J 3 bases; bases outside gene matches: 6. There are 14 residues in the CDR3. CDR1 is GTSNPN and CDR2 is SVGIG in the germline V gene (reference sequence).